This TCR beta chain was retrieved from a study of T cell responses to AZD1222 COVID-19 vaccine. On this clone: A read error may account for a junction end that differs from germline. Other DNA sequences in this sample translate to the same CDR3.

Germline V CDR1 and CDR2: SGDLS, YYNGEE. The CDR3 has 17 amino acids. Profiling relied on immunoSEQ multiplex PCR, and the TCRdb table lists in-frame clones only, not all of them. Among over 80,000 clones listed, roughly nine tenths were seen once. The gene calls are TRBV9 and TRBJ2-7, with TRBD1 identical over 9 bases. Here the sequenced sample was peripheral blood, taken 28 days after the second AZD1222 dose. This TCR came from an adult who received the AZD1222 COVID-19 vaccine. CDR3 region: CASSVGISADRGGEQYF. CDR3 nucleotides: TGTGCCAGCAGCGTAGGGATTTCGGCGGACAGGGGAGGCGAGCAGTATTTC. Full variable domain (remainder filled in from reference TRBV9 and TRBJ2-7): DSGVTQTPKHLITATGQRVTLRCSPRSGDLSVYWYQQSLDQGLQFLIQYYNGEERAKGNILERFSAQQFPDLHSELNLSSLELGDSALYFCASSVGISADRGGEQYFGPGTRLTVT.